Listed below are T cell receptor beta chains from one sample, sequenced in a study of T cell responses to AZD1222 COVID-19 vaccine. The repertoire was sequenced with immunoSEQ multiplex PCR; TCRdb's copy has only in-frame clones and lacks some. The table lists about 110,000 clones, around 93% of them singletons, with approximately 7.9% in the top ten. The source was peripheral blood, collected on day 0 of AZD1222 vaccination. Receptor source: an adult in good health. Each CDR3 is given with its conserved first and last residue. The D gene is left open where the match is weak. Clone size is shown for a subset of rows, as once, few, many or a class of expanded clone.

V gene	D gene	clone size	CDR3 length	J gene	CDR3 DNA	CDR3 protein
TRBV6-5	-	-	14	TRBJ2-1	TGTGCCAGCACTGGACTTTTGACCTACAATGAGCAGTTCTTC	CASTGLLTYNEQFF
TRBV24-1	-	-	16	TRBJ2-2	TGTGCCACCAGTGACCTGGACAGACTTAACACCGGGGAGCTGTTTTTT	CATSDLDRLNTGELFF
TRBV5-4	-	-	14	TRBJ2-1	TGTGCCAGCAGCTTGGCCGGCGTAGGGAATGAGCAGTTCTTC	CASSLAGVGNEQFF
TRBV24-1	-	once	15	TRBJ2-4	TGTGCCACCTCGAGGCTTGTTCTGGACAAAAACATTCAGTACTTC	CATSRLVLDKNIQYF
TRBV21-1	-	-	10	TRBJ2-3	TGTGCCACCGGGCCGGATACGCAGTATTTT	CATGPDTQYF
TRBV30	TRBD1	-	13	TRBJ1-5	TGTGCCTGTGGACAGGGCGTCGGTCAGCCCCAGCATTTT	CACGQGVGQPQHF
TRBV6-5	-	-	14	TRBJ1-1	TGTGCCAGCAGACCTTCAGGGACGGGAACTGAAGCTTTCTTT	CASRPSGTGTEAFF
TRBV6-6	-	-	15	TRBJ1-2	TGTGCCAGCAGTTACTCGAATGACAGGTCCTATGGCTACACCTTC	CASSYSNDRSYGYTF
TRBV5-4	-	-	18	TRBJ1-2	TGTGCCAGCAAAATCGCCCCCCACAGGGATGAATTCCTCTATGGCTACACCTTC	CASKIAPHRDEFLYGYTF
TRBV7-2	-	once	13	TRBJ2-5	TGTGCCAGCAGCTTAGGAAGGGGTGAGACCCAGTACTTC	CASSLGRGETQYF
TRBV13	-	-	14	TRBJ2-5	TGTGCCAGCAGCTACGACCGGGGGATGGGGACCCAGTACTTC	CASSYDRGMGTQYF
TRBV19	-	-	13	TRBJ1-1	TGTGCCAGTAGTATAGCGGGCACGGGAGGCGCTTTCTTT	CASSIAGTGGAFF
TRBV18	-	-	15	TRBJ2-3	TGTGCCAGCTCACGGGCAGCGGTAAGCACAGATACGCAGTATTTT	CASSRAAVSTDTQYF
TRBV6-5	-	-	15	TRBJ2-7	TGTGCCAGCAGAAGACAGAACTACGCCCTTTACGAGCAGTACTTC	CASRRQNYALYEQYF
TRBV7-2	TRBD2	-	18	TRBJ2-3	TGTGCCAGCAGCTCCCCTGGCGGGGGGATAACTAGCACAGATACGCAGTATTTT	CASSSPGGGITSTDTQYF
TRBV6-2/TRBV6-3	-	-	14	TRBJ1-1	TGTGCCAGCAGTTACGGGGGCCCACCGTCGGAAGCTTTCTTT	CASSYGGPPSEAFF
TRBV19	-	-	16	TRBJ1-4	TGTGCCAGTAGCCCAAGGACCGGGGCGCAGGTTGAAAAACTGTTTTTT	CASSPRTGAQVEKLFF
TRBV7-2	-	once	13	TRBJ1-1	TGTGCCAGCAGCCTGAGTGTCTCTGAACGAGCTTTCTTT	CASSLSVSERAFF
TRBV18	-	-	14	TRBJ2-3	TGTGCCAGCTCCGAACAGGACTACACAGATACGCAGTATTTT	CASSEQDYTDTQYF
TRBV4-3	TRBD1	-	13	TRBJ1-2	TGCGCCAGCCGAACGACAGGGGACTATGGCTACACCTTC	CASRTTGDYGYTF
TRBV7-5	-	few	19	TRBJ1-2	TGTGTCAGAAGCCCCCCGGGTCGGGGACAGGGAAAACCCGCGGGTGGCTACACCTTC	CVRSPPGRGQGKPAGGYTF
TRBV30	-	-	13	TRBJ2-5	TGTGCCTGGAGTTTAGGGTTCCGAGAGACCCAGTACTTC	CAWSLGFRETQYF
TRBV14	-	-	17	TRBJ1-1	TGTGCCAGCAGCCAAGATGGGGGGACACTTATGAACACTGAAGCTTTCTTT	CASSQDGGTLMNTEAFF
TRBV24-1	-	-	13	TRBJ1-5	TGTGCCACCAGTGATGCGGAGGGGAGGCCCCAGCATTTT	CATSDAEGRPQHF
TRBV3-1/TRBV3-2	TRBD1	-	15	TRBJ1-2	TGTGCCAGCAGCCAAGCGGACAGGGGTGGATATGGCTACACCTTC	CASSQADRGGYGYTF
TRBV19	-	-	15	TRBJ1-3	TGTGCCAGTAGTCCCCTCCTTGGACAAGAAAACACCATATATTTT	CASSPLLGQENTIYF
TRBV4-2	-	-	14	TRBJ1-5	TGTGCCAGCAGCCAAGATAGGGGGATTCAGCCCCAGCATTTT	CASSQDRGIQPQHF
TRBV29-1	TRBD1	-	13	TRBJ2-7	TGCAGCGTTTACGGGACAGGGTCCTACGAGCAGTACTTC	CSVYGTGSYEQYF
TRBV19	-	once	12	TRBJ1-4	TGTGCCAGTAGTATCATCGGAGAAAAACTGTTTTTT	CASSIIGEKLFF
TRBV5-1	-	-	15	TRBJ1-3	TGCGCCAGCAGCTTGGACTTAGTGGGTGGAAACACCATATATTTT	CASSLDLVGGNTIYF
TRBV6-5	-	-	13	TRBJ1-1	TGTGCCAGCACCATTACAGGTACTACTGAAGCTTTCTTT	CASTITGTTEAFF